The clone carrying this T cell receptor (beta chain) was recorded a few times. What it binds is not known. The entirety of the isolated RNA underwent reverse transcription, so expressed TCRB transcripts were sequenced. Profiling relied on immunoSEQ multiplex PCR, and the TCRdb table lists in-frame clones only, not all of them. In the table there are hundreds of thousands of clones, roughly an eighth of which are singletons. The source of the sample is a study of beta chain features in type 1 diabetes. Overall study results and limits: Shorter TCRB CDR3s, moderately but significantly so, marked every one of the four CD4+ subsets in Type 1 diabetes patients.

This CDR3 has 14 amino acids. Germline V CDR1 and CDR2: SNHLY, FYNNEI. The specimen was naive CD4+ T cells from blood. The chain has TRBV2 and TRBJ1-1; no clear D. The TCR comes from a man in his late teens or twenties with type 1 diabetes. Here the CDR3 DNA reads TGTGCAGACCGGGAGGCAGAATTAGACACTGAAGCTTTCTTT. Translating it yields CADREAELDTEAFF.